This T cell receptor beta chain was recovered during a study of T cells after yellow fever vaccination. To note about this clonotype: The antigen remains undetermined.

Study-wide results and caveats: Across the CD4 and CD8 compartments, a small share of clonotypes was present in both. Detected again after the booster were most primary-vaccination clones, at 95% to 98% CD4 and 88% CD8. On re-exposure, the response was weaker but peaked faster, at day 5 versus 15.

TCRdb reanalysed the 5' RACE reads using MiXCR and keeps one entry per CDR3 protein. This table has hundreds of thousands of distinct CDR3 sequences, 9% to 15% appearing once. The CDR3 sequence is 13 residues long. CDR1 is SGHTA, CDR2 FQGNSA, per germline. V dropped 1 base and J dropped 6 bases, with 10 bases sitting between them. The specimen comprised PBMCs, sampled on the day of the yellow fever booster vaccination. The sequence derives from a man aged 30-40 years who received the YFV17D yellow fever vaccine. The rearrangement links TRBV7-2 to TRBJ2-7; D ambiguous. CDR3 DNA sequence: TGTGCCAGCAGCTTAGGGTTTGGGGTCGAGCAGTACTTC. It translates to CASSLGFGVEQYF. The whole variable domain, filled in from reference TRBV7-2 and TRBJ2-7, reads GAGVSQSPSNKVTEKGKDVELRCDPISGHTALYWYRQSLGQGLEFLIYFQGNSAPDKSGLPSDRFSAERTGGSVSTLTIQRTQQEDSAVYLCASSLGFGVEQYFGPGTRLTVT.